These 15 T cell receptor beta chains originate from one sample sequenced in a study of long-term antiretroviral therapy in people with HIV. Researchers ran immunoSEQ v3.0 at survey level. Measured with immunoSEQ multiplex PCR; TCRdb has only the in-frame clones, and not every one. The sample lists 15,000 or so clones; about four fifths were seen once. The specimen comprised unsorted PBMCs, sampled at the start of antiretroviral therapy. The receptors here all came from a man in his thirties or forties with HIV.

V usage is TRBV5-1 and J usage is TRBJ1-6; TRBD1 matches at 10 bases. CDR3 length equals 16 residues. The ends lost 0 bases at V and 12 bases at J; junction bases unmatched: 9. The germline gives CDR1 SGHRS, CDR2 YFSETQ. The CDR3 DNA follows: TGCGCCAGCAGCTTGGGGGCTACCGGGACAGGGGAACCCCTCCACTTT. This encodes CASSLGATGTGEPLHF.

The chain recombines TRBV5-1 with TRBJ2-5; TRBD1 matches 7 bases. V was pared by 2 bases and J by 1 base, with 5 bases of the junction left unmatched. The CDR3 has 15 amino acids. CDR1 and CDR2 from the germline V gene are SGHRS and YFSETQ. In DNA, the CDR3 is TGCGCCAGCAGCTTCACAGGGGACATCCAAGAGACCCAGTACTTC. It specifies CASSFTGDIQETQYF.

The rearrangement links TRBV19 to TRBJ1-5; D is uncertain. The CDR3 is made up of 14 amino acids. The germline V gene has CDR1 LNHDA and CDR2 SQIVND (reference sequence). The V end was cut by 0 bases, the J end by 8 bases, with 11 bases between. Written as DNA, the CDR3 is TGTGCCAGTAGTATAGATTGGACCTTTGAGCCCCAGCATTTT. Translation: CASSIDWTFEPQHF.

The chain's CDR3 is CASSLLAGGTGELFF. The CDR3 coding sequence is TGTGCCAGCAGCCTCCTAGCGGGAGGGACCGGGGAGCTGTTTTTT. The V call is TRBV11-2, the J call TRBJ2-2, with 12 nucleotides matching TRBD2. The CDR3 consists of 15 residues. Looked up from germline, CDR1 is SGHAT and CDR2 is FQNNGV. With 5 bases clipped from V and 5 bases from J, the junction kept 3 bases outside the gene matches.

The CDR3 is CVRSDLAREGETQYF. For the CDR3, the DNA is TGTGTCAGAAGCGACTTGGCGAGGGAGGGAGAGACCCAGTACTTC. This sequence joins TRBV7-5 and TRBJ2-5; no check of the table's D call, TRBD2, against the DNA was made. TRBV7-5 is a documented pseudogene. The CDR3 spans 15 residues.

The chain is built from TRBV5-1 and TRBJ1-1; D gene uncertain. This CDR3 has 13 residues. V was cut by 0 bases and J by 7 bases, with 10 bases left in between. CDR1 and CDR2 (germline): SGHRS, YFSETQ. CDR3 sequence: CASSLGGENEAFF. For the CDR3, the DNA is TGCGCCAGCAGCTTGGGAGGTGAGAATGAAGCTTTCTTT. Complete variable domain (other parts from reference TRBV5-1 and TRBJ1-1): KAGVTQTPRYLIKTRGQQVTLSCSPISGHRSVSWYQQTPGQGLQFLFEYFSETQRNKGNFPGRFSGRQFSNSRSEMNVSTLELGDSALYLCASSLGGENEAFFGQGTRLTVV.

The V and J genes are TRBV6-6 and TRBJ1-1, with D maybe TRBD1 (5 bases). V was cut by 3 bases and J by 1 base, with 6 bases left in between. The germline V gene encodes CDR1 MNHNY and CDR2 SVGAGI (reference sequence). This CDR3 is 13 amino acids long. CDR3 DNA sequence: TGTGCCAGCAGTTATGACAGGAACACTGAAGCTTTCTTT. Amino acids: CASSYDRNTEAFF.

The rearrangement links TRBV4-1 to TRBJ2-2; 7 bases map to TRBD2. Germline V gene sequence: CDR1 MGHRA, CDR2 YSYEKL. This CDR3 comprises 16 residues. The V gene end was trimmed by 1 base and the J gene end by 2 bases; junction bases not matched to a gene: 4. The CDR3 reads CASSQGPTSNTGELFF. In nucleotides, the CDR3 is TGCGCCAGCAGCCAAGGTCCGACTAGCAACACCGGGGAGCTGTTTTTT.

This clone was seen a single time. The chain couples TRBV6-4 to TRBJ1-4, with D unresolved. There are 13 residues in the CDR3. Trimming pared 8 bases from V and 4 bases from J, leaving 11 bases between. CDR1 MRHNA and CDR2 SNTAGT come from the germline V gene. CDR3 in DNA: TGTGCCAGCCCCGGCCCTTATAATGAAAAACTGTTTTTT. Encoded protein: CASPGPYNEKLFF.

This chain uses TRBV5-6 with TRBJ1-1, with D possibly being TRBD1 (5 bases). Germline V gene sequence: CDR1 SGHDT, CDR2 YYEEEE. CDR3 size: 15 residues. The V gene lost 3 bases and the J gene lost 0 bases, with 12 bases spanning the gap. CDR3 protein: CASSYLTVMNTEAFF. The DNA for the CDR3 is TGTGCCAGCAGCTACCTGACAGTTATGAACACTGAAGCTTTCTTT.

This clone showed up just a few times. This sequence joins TRBV6-1 and TRBJ1-2; no firm D call. Trimming cost V 6 bases and J 4 bases, with 9 bases left between them. The germline V gene has CDR1 MNHNS and CDR2 SASEGT. The CDR3 contains 12 residues. CDR3 sequence reads: CASRAVLYGYTF. For the CDR3, the DNA is TGTGCCAGCAGGGCCGTTCTCTATGGCTACACCTTC.

This chain connects TRBV7-9 to TRBJ2-3, with D tentatively TRBD2 (6 bases). This CDR3 region has 14 residues. Trimming took 1 base from V and 7 from J, leaving 12 bases between them. The V gene's germline CDR1 is SEHNR and CDR2 FQNEAQ (reference sequence). The CDR3 sequence is CASSLDGSGNTQYF. CDR3 DNA sequence: TGTGCCAGCAGCTTAGACGGGAGTGGTAATACGCAGTATTTT. Combining the CDR3 with reference TRBV7-9 and TRBJ2-3 gives the whole variable domain DTGVSQNPRHKITKRGQNVTFRCDPISEHNRLYWYRQTLGQGPEFLTYFQNEAQLEKSRLLSDRFSAERPKGSFSTLEIQRTEQGDSAMYLCASSLDGSGNTQYFGPGTRLTVL.

This clone has a single count. The rearrangement joins TRBV27 to TRBJ2-3; D is ambiguous. The CDR3 loop spans 13 amino acids. Germline CDR1 is MNHEY and CDR2 is SMNVEV (reference sequence). V lost 2 bases and J 10 bases, leaving 13 bases between the germline ends. The CDR3 is CASSLRGPIAQYF. CDR3 coding DNA: TGTGCCAGCAGTTTAAGAGGACCGATTGCGCAGTATTTT.

The genes are TRBV10-1 and TRBJ2-7; 10 nucleotides agree with TRBD2. The CDR3 covers 15 residues. Trimming removed 3 bases from V and 2 bases from J; junction bases left unmatched: 4. CDR1 WNHNN and CDR2 SYGVQD come from the germline V gene (reference sequence). The CDR3 reads CASSDMSGRAYEQYF. DNA of the CDR3: TGCGCCAGCAGTGATATGAGCGGGAGGGCCTACGAGCAGTACTTC.

The V gene is TRBV27, the J gene TRBJ2-3, with D unclear. Germline assignment: CDR1 MNHEY and CDR2 SMNVEV (reference sequence). Trimming shortened V by 5 bases and J by 0 bases, and 9 bases separated the two germline ends. The CDR3 covers 14 residues. The CDR3 coding sequence is TGTGCCAGCAGTCCAGACATTAGCACAGATACGCAGTATTTT. Translation gives CASSPDISTDTQYF.